This T cell receptor beta chain was documented in a study of T cells in Graves' hyperthyroidism and ophthalmopathy. This clonotype was recorded at least ten times. The CDR3 has 15 amino acids. Germline lookup yields CDR1 MDHEN and CDR2 SYDVKM. V lost 4 bases and J 6 bases, leaving 16 bases between the germline ends. The investigators amplified TCR beta CDR3 regions from RNA transcripts. Primed by the HTBI set, a first-round RT-PCR was run on the TCR CDR3. Using its own MiXCR run on the multiplex PCR reads, TCRdb lists one record per CDR3 protein. The table has about 410,000 distinct CDR3 sequences, around 13% seen once.

V and J are TRBV28 and TRBJ2-1, with D perhaps TRBD1 or TRBD2 (5 bases each). The material sequenced was blood. The TCR originated in a woman aged 25 to 39 with Graves' ophthalmopathy. DNA for the CDR3: TGTGCCAGCAGTTGGCCTCGGGGCAAAGGCAATGAGCAGTTCTTC. Its translation is CASSWPRGKGNEQFF.